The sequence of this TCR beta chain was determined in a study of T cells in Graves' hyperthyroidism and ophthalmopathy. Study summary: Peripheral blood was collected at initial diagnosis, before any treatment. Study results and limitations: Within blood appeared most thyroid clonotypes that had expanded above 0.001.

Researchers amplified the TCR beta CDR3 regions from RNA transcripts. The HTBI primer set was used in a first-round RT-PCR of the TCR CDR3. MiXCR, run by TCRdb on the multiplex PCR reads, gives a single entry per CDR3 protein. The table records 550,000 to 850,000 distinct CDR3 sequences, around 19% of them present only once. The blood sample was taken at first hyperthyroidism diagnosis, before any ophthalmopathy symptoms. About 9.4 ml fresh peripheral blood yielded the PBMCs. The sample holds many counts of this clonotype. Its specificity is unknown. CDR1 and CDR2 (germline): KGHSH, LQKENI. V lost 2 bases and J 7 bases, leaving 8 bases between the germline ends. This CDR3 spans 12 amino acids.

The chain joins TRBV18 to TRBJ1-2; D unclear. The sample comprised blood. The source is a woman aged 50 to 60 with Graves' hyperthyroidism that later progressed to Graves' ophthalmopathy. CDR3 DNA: TGTGCCAGCTCACCAGGGGATTCTGGCTACACCTTC. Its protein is CASSPGDSGYTF.